This TCR beta chain was identified during a study of blood T cell repertoires in COVID-19. Per the germline V gene, CDR1 is SGHTA and CDR2 is FQGNSA. Germline trimming cut 6 bases from V and 7 bases from J; bases unmatched to any gene: 15. This CDR3 is built from 18 residues. The assay was immunoSEQ multiplex PCR, and TCRdb's table has in-frame clones only and misses some. The table has approximately 100,000 clones, approximately 69% seen once. The specimen was peripheral blood. The chain is built from TRBV7-2 and TRBJ2-1; 13 bases match TRBD2. This TCR derives from an older man with acute or convalescent COVID-19. The CDR3 DNA follows: TGTGCCAGCAGTTCCAGGGGAGGACTAGCGGGAGCGAGAAATGAGCAGTTCTTC. Its translation is CASSSRGGLAGARNEQFF.